Each of the 2 T cell receptor beta chains below was sequenced from the same sample in a study of T cells after yellow fever vaccination. MiXCR, run by TCRdb on the 5' RACE reads, gives a single entry per CDR3 protein. The sample lists more than 65,000 distinct CDR3 sequences; around 7.8% were seen once. The source was CD8+ T cells sorted from PBMCs, collected about 10 days after the first yellow fever vaccination. The source of these receptors is a man younger than 35 who received the YFV17D yellow fever vaccine.

The CDR3 loop is CASSQDGRGTQYF. The DNA of the CDR3 is TGTGCCAGCAGCCAAGATGGGAGGGGGACCCAGTACTTC. The chain is built from TRBV4-2 and TRBJ2-5; 7 positions agree with TRBD2. The CDR3 covers 13 residues. Germline V gene data show CDR1 as LGHNA and CDR2 as YNFKEQ. V was clipped by 0 bases and J by 7 bases; unmatched bases: 2.

This clonotype was detected ten times or more. This sequence joins TRBV9 and TRBJ2-2; D is uncertain. V was clipped by 4 bases and J by 3 bases, with 4 bases between them. The CDR3 extends over 12 amino acids. Germline V gene data show CDR1 as SGDLS and CDR2 as YYNGEE. CDR3 sequence: CASSLYTGELFF. The CDR3 coding sequence is TGTGCCAGCAGCCTCTACACCGGGGAGCTGTTTTTT.